Shown below are 11 T cell receptor beta chains from a single sample sequenced in a study of cytomegalovirus exposure and HLA in healthy donors. Amplification used 60 Vbeta primers and 13 Jbeta primers. Clones were sequenced by immunoSEQ multiplex PCR, and TCRdb holds only the in-frame ones, with some missing. Seen here are 100,000 to 150,000 clones, approximately 74% observed once, and the top ten hold 6% to 8%. Specimen: PBMCs. These receptors all stem from a male donor in good health and CMV-seronegative.

The chain combines TRBV10-3 with TRBJ2-1; TRBD1 agrees at 7 bases. Germline CDR1 reads ENHRY; CDR2 reads SYGVKD. The ends lost 4 bases at V and 4 bases at J; junction bases unmatched: 7. The length of the CDR3 is 15 residues. CDR3 sequence reads: CAISGAGTAYNEQFF. CDR3 in DNA: TGTGCCATCAGTGGGGCCGGGACAGCGTACAATGAGCAGTTCTTC.

The CDR3 nucleotides are TGCGCCAGCAGCAGCGGGATGGGGGATTCACCCCTCCACTTT. Its protein is CASSSGMGDSPLHF. This rearrangement joins TRBV4-1 to TRBJ1-6, with D maybe TRBD1 (5 bases). Trimming took off 5 bases at V and 8 bases at J, with 13 bases between the two ends. The length of the CDR3 is 14 residues. The V gene's germline CDR1 is MGHRA and CDR2 YSYEKL.

The rearrangement joins TRBV16 to TRBJ1-5; D gene ambiguous. Trimming left V 1 base short and J 0 bases short, with 10 bases between. The germline CDR1 and CDR2 sequences are KGHSY and FQNENV. The CDR3 runs to 16 residues. CDR3 coding DNA: TGTGCCAGCAGCCAATTGAAGAGAAATAGCAATCAGCCCCAGCATTTT. It translates to CASSQLKRNSNQPQHF.

This clone has more than one count but fewer than ten. The chain links TRBV30 to TRBJ1-5, with D perhaps TRBD1 (5 bases). The CDR3 is 15 residues long. The germline V and J ends were trimmed by 0 bases and 4 bases, with 13 bases remaining between them. CDR1 is GTSNPN, CDR2 SVGIG, per germline (reference sequence). This CDR3 reads CAWSVYGAQNQPQHF. In DNA, the CDR3 is TGTGCCTGGAGTGTATATGGGGCGCAGAATCAGCCCCAGCATTTT.

This clone showed up just a few times. V is TRBV29-1 and J is TRBJ1-3, with D perhaps matching TRBD1 (6 bases). The CDR3 runs to 13 residues. Germline V gene data show CDR1 as SQVTM and CDR2 as ANQGSEA. Trimming left V 4 bases short and J 3 bases short, with 10 bases between. In DNA form, the CDR3 reads TGCAGCGTTGGCGCAGGGGATGGAAACACCATATATTTT. Translation gives CSVGAGDGNTIYF.

This chain uses TRBV13 with TRBJ2-2, with 8 bases that match TRBD1. V lost 5 bases to trimming and J lost 4 bases; unmatched junction nucleotides: 6. The length of the CDR3 is 15 residues. CDR1 PRHDT and CDR2 FYEKMQ come from the germline V gene (reference sequence). The CDR3 spells CASSKGQGLTGELFF. DNA for the CDR3: TGTGCCAGCAGCAAAGGACAGGGCCTCACCGGGGAGCTGTTTTTT.

The chain combines TRBV4-3 with TRBJ1-6; 8 nucleotides agree with TRBD1. The germline CDR1 and CDR2 sequences are LGHNA and YSLEER. The CDR3 consists of 16 residues. V lost 0 bases to trimming and J lost 9 bases; unmatched junction nucleotides: 7. CDR3 in amino acids: CASSQDLTGVGSPLHF. As DNA, the CDR3 is TGCGCCAGCAGCCAAGATTTGACAGGGGTGGGTTCACCCCTCCACTTT.

This chain joins TRBV19 and TRBJ2-7; 7 bases are a match to TRBD1. The CDR3 length is 14 residues. Per the germline V gene, CDR1 is LNHDA and CDR2 is SQIVND (reference sequence). Trimming removed 5 bases from V and 7 bases from J; junction bases left unmatched: 11. DNA for the CDR3: TGTGCCAGTAGTGGGCAGGGGGTCCGGAGGGAGCAGTACTTC. Its translation is CASSGQGVRREQYF.

V gene TRBV2 combines with J gene TRBJ2-7; TRBD2 agrees at 13 bases. Looked up from germline, CDR1 is SNHLY and CDR2 is FYNNEI. This CDR3 has 16 residues. Unmatched junction bases numbered 9, after V lost 5 bases and J lost 5 bases. CDR3 in amino acids: CASSPPGLAGSNEQYF. CDR3 bases: TGTGCCAGCAGTCCCCCGGGACTAGCGGGATCCAACGAGCAGTACTTC. The full variable domain, rest sourced from reference TRBV2 and TRBJ2-7, is EPEVTQTPSHQVTQMGQEVILRCVPISNHLYFYWYRQILGQKVEFLVSFYNNEISEKSEIFDDQFSVERPDGSNFTLKIRSTKLEDSAMYFCASSPPGLAGSNEQYFGPGTRLTVT.

The chain is built from TRBV5-6 and TRBJ1-5; maybe TRBD1 (6 bases). The germline gives CDR1 SGHDT, CDR2 YYEEEE. Trimming took off 3 bases at V and 5 bases at J, with 12 bases between the two ends. This CDR3 is 14 amino acids long. CDR3 bases: TGTGCCAGCAGCTCCTACAGGGTGGATCAGCCCCAGCATTTT. It encodes CASSSYRVDQPQHF.

The chain combines TRBV9 with TRBJ1-5; 8 positions agree with TRBD1. V was clipped by 4 bases and J by 0 bases; unmatched bases: 15. Per germline, CDR1 SGDLS and CDR2 YYNGEE. The CDR3 is 19 amino acids. CDR3 nucleotide sequence: TGTGCCAGCAGCACCCGGACAGGGAGGCTCCGATATAGCAATCAGCCCCAGCATTTT. Translating gives CASSTRTGRLRYSNQPQHF.